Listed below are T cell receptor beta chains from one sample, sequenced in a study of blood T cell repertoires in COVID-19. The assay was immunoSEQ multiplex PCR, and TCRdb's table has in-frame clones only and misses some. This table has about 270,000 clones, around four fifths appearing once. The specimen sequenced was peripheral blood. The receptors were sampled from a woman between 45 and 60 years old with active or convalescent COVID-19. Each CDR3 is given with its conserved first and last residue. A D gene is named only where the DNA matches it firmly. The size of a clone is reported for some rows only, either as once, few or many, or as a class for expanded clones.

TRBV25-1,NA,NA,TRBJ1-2,TGTGCCAGCAGTGAAGTGGGGGCCGTTTATGGCTACACCTTC,CASSEVGAVYGYTF
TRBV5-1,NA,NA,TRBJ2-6,TGCGCCAGCCAACTTACTGGGGCCAACGTCCTGACTTTC,CASQLTGANVLTF
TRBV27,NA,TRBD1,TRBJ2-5,TGTGCCAGCAGTTTTAATAGGGAGACAGGGGGCCTCCAAGAGACCCAGTACTTC,CASSFNRETGGLQETQYF
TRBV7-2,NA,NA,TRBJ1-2,TGTGCCAGCAGCAAGACCCCACAGGGTTTTAACTATGGCTACACCTTC,CASSKTPQGFNYGYTF
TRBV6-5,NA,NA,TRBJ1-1,TGTGCCAGCAGATTAGGGAGAGGGCTTATCACTGAAGCTTTCTTT,CASRLGRGLITEAFF
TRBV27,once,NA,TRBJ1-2,TGTGCCAGCAGTTTAAGTCCGCCGGGACAAAAAAACACCTTC,CASSLSPPGQKNTF
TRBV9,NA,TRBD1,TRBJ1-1,TGTGCCAGCAGCATACAGGGGGCGAACACTGAAGCTTTCTTT,CASSIQGANTEAFF
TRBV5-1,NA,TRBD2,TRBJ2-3,TGCGCCAGCAGGCTTCGGACTAGTGAAGATACGCAGTATTTT,CASRLRTSEDTQYF
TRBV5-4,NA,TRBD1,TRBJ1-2,TGTGCCAGCAGCCCGGGACAGATTTACTATGGCTACACCTTC,CASSPGQIYYGYTF
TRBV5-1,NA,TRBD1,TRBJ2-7,TGCGCCAGCAGCTTTCACGGACAGGGGTTTTACGAGCAGTACTTC,CASSFHGQGFYEQYF
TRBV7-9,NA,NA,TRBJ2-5,TGTGCCAGCAGCTTAGCTCAGACAGCGCGGGAGACCCAGTACTTC,CASSLAQTARETQYF
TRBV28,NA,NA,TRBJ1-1,TGTGCCAGCAGCCTCCTAAGAAAGAACACTGAAGCTTTCTTT,CASSLLRKNTEAFF
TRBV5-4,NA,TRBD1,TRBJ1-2,TGTGCCAGCAGCTTGTTCGGGACAGGAGAACCTAACTATGGCTACACCTTC,CASSLFGTGEPNYGYTF
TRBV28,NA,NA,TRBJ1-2,TGTGCCAGCAGTTTAAGACAGGAAATGATCTACGGCTACACCTTC,CASSLRQEMIYGYTF
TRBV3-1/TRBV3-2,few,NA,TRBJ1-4,TGTGCCAGCAGCCAAGTTCAGGGCGTCGCTAATGAAAAACTGTTTTTT,CASSQVQGVANEKLFF
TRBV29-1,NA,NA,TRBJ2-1,TGCAGCGTTGAAGATAGAGGGAGGTACAATGAGCAGTTCTTC,CSVEDRGRYNEQFF
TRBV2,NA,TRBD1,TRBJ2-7,TGTGCCAGCAGTGAGTTATGGACAGGGAGAGACGAGCAGTACTTC,CASSELWTGRDEQYF
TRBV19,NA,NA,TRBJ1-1,TGTGCCAGTAGTAACAGCGGGACGGTTCGGGACACTGAAGCTTTCTTT,CASSNSGTVRDTEAFF
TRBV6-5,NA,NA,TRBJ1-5,TGTGCCAGCAGTAAACAGGGAACCCAGCATTTT,CASSKQGTQHF
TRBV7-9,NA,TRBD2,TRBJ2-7,TGTGCCAGCAGCTTAGTGGTCTCTAGCGGTTCCTACGAGCAGTACTTC,CASSLVVSSGSYEQYF
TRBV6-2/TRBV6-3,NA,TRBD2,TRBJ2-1,TGTGCCAGCAGTTACGGGGGAGGGATCAATGAGCAGTTCTTC,CASSYGGGINEQFF
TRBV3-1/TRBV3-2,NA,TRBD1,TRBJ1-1,TGTGCCAGCAGCCCGAGGACAGGGAAACTGGCTGAAGCTTTCTTT,CASSPRTGKLAEAFF
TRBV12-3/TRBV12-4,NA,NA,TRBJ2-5,TGTGCCAGCGGCCTGCTGGGGCGAGAGACCCAGTACTTC,CASGLLGRETQYF
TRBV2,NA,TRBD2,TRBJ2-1,TGTGCCAGCAGTGAAGGACTAGCGGGTTTTTACAATGAGCAGTTCTTC,CASSEGLAGFYNEQFF
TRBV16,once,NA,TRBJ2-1,TGTGCCAGCAGCCAATTAATTCGCTCCTACAATGAGCAGTTCTTC,CASSQLIRSYNEQFF
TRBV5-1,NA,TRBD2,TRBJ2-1,TGCGCCAGCAGCTCGGGGACTAGCGGGGTCTATAATGAGCAGTTCTTC,CASSSGTSGVYNEQFF
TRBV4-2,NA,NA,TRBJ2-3,TGTGCCAGCAGCCAAGGTGGGGCGTGGCCTAGCACAGATACGCAGTATTTT,CASSQGGAWPSTDTQYF
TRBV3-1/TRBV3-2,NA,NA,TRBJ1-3,TGTGCCAGCAGCCAAGATGCGGCTCCGCACTCTGGAAACACCATATATTTT,CASSQDAAPHSGNTIYF
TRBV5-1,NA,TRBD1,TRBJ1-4,TGCGCCAGCAGCTTGTCGGGGACAGGGAATGAAAAACTGTTTTTT,CASSLSGTGNEKLFF
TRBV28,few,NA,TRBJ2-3,TGTGCCAGCAGTTTACTCGCGGGAGATACGCAGTATTTT,CASSLLAGDTQYF
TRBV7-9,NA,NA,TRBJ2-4,TGTGCCAGCAGCCCTGGAGGGCTTAACATTCAGTACTTC,CASSPGGLNIQYF
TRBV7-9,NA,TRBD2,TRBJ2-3,TGTGCCAGCAGCCTTCGGGGGGGGTCGAGCACAGATACGCAGTATTTT,CASSLRGGSSTDTQYF
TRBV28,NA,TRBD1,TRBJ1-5,TGTGCCAGCAGGCCCGGGACAGTAAATCAGCCCCAGCATTTT,CASRPGTVNQPQHF
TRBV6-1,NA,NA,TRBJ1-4,TGTGCCAGCAGTGAGTCCTTCGGACTGTTTTTT,CASSESFGLFF
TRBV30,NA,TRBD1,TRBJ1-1,TGTGCCTCCGAAGGACAGGGGAAAACTGAAGCTTTCTTT,CASEGQGKTEAFF
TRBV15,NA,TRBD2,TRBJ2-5,TGTGCCACCAGCAGACTCCTAGCGGGAGAAGAGACCCAGTACTTC,CATSRLLAGEETQYF